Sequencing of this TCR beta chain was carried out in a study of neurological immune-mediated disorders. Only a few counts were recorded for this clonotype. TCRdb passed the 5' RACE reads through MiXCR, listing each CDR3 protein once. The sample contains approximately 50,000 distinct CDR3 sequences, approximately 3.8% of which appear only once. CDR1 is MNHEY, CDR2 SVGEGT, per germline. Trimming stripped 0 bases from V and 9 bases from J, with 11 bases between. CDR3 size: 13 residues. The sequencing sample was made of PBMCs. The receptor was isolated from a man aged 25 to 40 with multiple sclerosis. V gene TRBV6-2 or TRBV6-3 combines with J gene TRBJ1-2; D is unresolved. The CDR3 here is CASSYSDIKSYTF. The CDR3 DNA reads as TGTGCCAGCAGTTACTCAGACATAAAGAGCTACACCTTC.